Below, 25 T cell receptor beta chains from the same sample are listed, as sequenced in a study of blood T cells in healthy people across ages. Together with a sample-barcoded 5' primer, a J-beta primer mix was included in a second PCR lasting about 7 to 11 cycles. MiXCR was run by TCRdb on the 5' RACE reads, yielding one entry per CDR3 protein. Of approximately 790,000 distinct CDR3 sequences detected, under 80% appear once; the ten largest clones hold about a quarter. What was sequenced was blood. Receptors were obtained from a man aged 25 to 40 in good health.

This clonotype was counted a single time. The chain joins TRBV9 to TRBJ1-2; D not certain. The CDR3 loop spans 16 amino acids. The germline V gene encodes CDR1 SGDLS and CDR2 YYNGEE. Trimming took off 0 bases at V and 4 bases at J, with 16 bases between the two ends. Here the CDR3 reads CASSVEVEGSGYGYTF. The CDR3 DNA is TGTGCCAGCAGCGTAGAGGTGGAGGGATCAGGCTATGGCTACACCTTC.

This rearrangement joins TRBV20-1 to TRBJ1-4; D might be TRBD1 (5 bases). The CDR3 extends over 13 amino acids. V lost 4 bases and J lost 6, with 12 bases in between. Germline-derived CDR1 and CDR2 are DFQATT and SNEGSKA (reference sequence). The CDR3 DNA is TGCAGTGCTACGACCCCGGGGGATGAAAAACTGTTTTTT. Its translation is CSATTPGDEKLFF.

The rearrangement uses TRBV9 and TRBJ2-1; unclear D gene. V was pared by 0 bases and J by 2 bases, with 9 bases between. This CDR3 has 15 residues. CDR1 SGDLS and CDR2 YYNGEE come from the germline V gene. The CDR3, as DNA: TGTGCCAGCAGCGTAGCCCCGGAACCCTACAATGAGCAGTTCTTC. Its protein is CASSVAPEPYNEQFF.

This clonotype was found many times. V and J are TRBV6-5 and TRBJ2-7; D could derive from TRBD1 or TRBD2 (6 bases each). This CDR3 spans 12 amino acids. V was pared by 5 bases and J by 4 bases, with 9 bases between. In germline, CDR1 is MNHEY, CDR2 SVGAGI. The CDR3 bases are TGTGCCAGCAGTCGAGGGGGGTACGAGCAGTACTTC. Translating gives CASSRGGYEQYF.

The chain links TRBV4-2 to TRBJ1-1; D is unresolved. V was clipped by 2 bases and J by 0 bases, with 10 bases between them. The CDR3 runs to 15 residues. In germline, CDR1 is LGHNA, CDR2 YNFKEQ. The CDR3 loop is CASSQLSLMNTEAFF. CDR3 nucleotides: TGTGCCAGCAGCCAACTCAGCCTCATGAACACTGAAGCTTTCTTT.

The chain has TRBV7-9 and TRBJ2-2; the D is unclear. V lost 5 bases and J lost 7, with 2 bases in between. Germline values: CDR1 SEHNR, CDR2 FQNEAQ (reference sequence). This CDR3 contains 10 residues. The CDR3 region is CASSDGELFF. For the CDR3, the DNA is TGTGCCAGCAGCGACGGGGAGCTGTTTTTT.

The chain carries TRBV29-1 and TRBJ1-1, with TRBD1 as a possible D gene (6 bases). Per the germline V gene, CDR1 is SQVTM and CDR2 is ANQGSEA. V was pared by 5 bases and J by 0 bases, with 13 bases between. The CDR3 consists of 14 residues. Written as DNA, the CDR3 is TGCAGCGTTCTCGCAGGGGACATGAACACTGAAGCTTTCTTT. Its protein product is CSVLAGDMNTEAFF.

Comments on this clonotype: This could be a read error, since a much larger clone is one nucleotide away. V gene TRBV10-3 combines with J gene TRBJ2-3, with 9 bases matching TRBD2. This CDR3 is built from 16 residues. CDR1 and CDR2 from the germline V gene are ENHRY and SYGVKD. V lost 0 bases and J lost 3; bases outside the gene matches: 4. The CDR3 DNA sequence: TGTGCCATCAGTGAGTCGGGACTAGCTGAAACAGATACGCAGTATTTT. Its protein product is CAISESGLAETDTQYF.

The chain is built from TRBV25-1 and TRBJ1-1; D is perhaps TRBD1 (6 bases). CDR1 is MGHDK, CDR2 SYGVNS, per germline. Trimming took off 4 bases at V and 4 bases at J, with 13 bases between the two ends. This CDR3 comprises 14 residues. The CDR3 DNA is TGTGCCAGCAGTGGGCGGACAGTCTCCACTGAAGCTTTCTTT. Amino acid sequence: CASSGRTVSTEAFF.

The V call is TRBV4-3, the J call TRBJ2-1, with D uncertain. Trimming cost V 1 base and J 0 bases, with 13 bases left between them. This CDR3 is 17 amino acids long. From germline, CDR1 is LGHNA and CDR2 YSLEER. CDR3 bases: TGCGCCAGCAGCCAAGCCCCGGCTGGGAACTCCTACAATGAGCAGTTCTTC. Its translation is CASSQAPAGNSYNEQFF.

This clonotype was recorded a few times. The rearrangement uses TRBV29-1 and TRBJ2-7; D remains ambiguous. CDR3 size: 13 residues. Deletions cut 5 bases from V and 3 bases from J, with 14 bases between. CDR1 SQVTM and CDR2 ANQGSEA come from the germline V gene. The CDR3 spells CSVLNSDHYEQYF. CDR3 nucleotide sequence: TGCAGCGTTTTAAACAGCGACCACTACGAGCAGTACTTC.

This clonotype occurred once. The chain recombines TRBV4-2 with TRBJ1-2, with D hard to call. Trimming left V 0 bases short and J 8 bases short, with 19 bases between. The CDR3 is made up of 16 amino acids. Germline V gene lookup returns CDR1 LGHNA and CDR2 YNFKEQ. CDR3 nucleotides: TGTGCCAGCAGCCAAGAAGAGAGACCGAGATACGGGGGCTACACCTTC. It specifies CASSQEERPRYGGYTF.

The V call is TRBV5-4, the J call TRBJ2-3; the match to TRBD2 covers 7 bases. This CDR3 contains 13 residues. The germline gives CDR1 SGHNT, CDR2 YYREEE (reference sequence). V lost 2 bases, J lost 5 bases, and 2 bases stayed unmatched. CDR3 protein: CASSFAGEDTQYF. CDR3 coding DNA: TGTGCCAGCAGCTTCGCGGGGGAAGATACGCAGTATTTT.

CDR3: CSADLYNEQFF. The CDR3 nucleotides are TGCAGTGCGGACCTCTACAATGAGCAGTTCTTC. The rearrangement links TRBV20-1 to TRBJ2-1; D not resolved. V lost 6 bases and J 3 bases, leaving 6 bases between the germline ends. Germline CDR1 is DFQATT and CDR2 is SNEGSKA (reference sequence). This CDR3 contains 11 residues.

CDR3 sequence: CSQGLGPPETQYF. CDR3 coding DNA: TGCAGTCAAGGCTTGGGGCCCCCAGAGACCCAGTACTTC. The genes are TRBV20-1 and TRBJ2-5; possibly TRBD1 for D (5 bases). V lost 8 bases, J lost 4 bases, and 17 bases lay in between. Germline values: CDR1 DFQATT, CDR2 SNEGSKA (reference sequence). This CDR3 comprises 13 residues.

This clonotype was seen just once. Since the CDR3 does not end with the conserved phenylalanine or tryptophan, this likely comes from a read error. The rearrangement uses TRBV28 and TRBJ2-5; D is possibly TRBD2 (5 bases). This CDR3 spans 15 amino acids. Looked up from germline, CDR1 is MDHEN and CDR2 is SYDVKM. The ends were cut back, 4 bases at V and 5 bases at J, with 17 bases in the middle. Here the CDR3 DNA reads TGTGCCAGCAGTTCCTTTGGCGGGCTGGGGGAGACCCAGTACTCC. Residues: CASSSFGGLGETQYS.

This sequence joins TRBV7-3 and TRBJ2-7, with TRBD2 identical over 11 bases. Germline CDR1 is SGHTA and CDR2 is FQGTGA. The trim removed 2 bases at V and 4 bases at J, leaving 7 bases unmatched. The CDR3 sequence is 16 residues long. The CDR3 DNA reads as TGTGCCAGCAGCTTAGCACTAGCGGGGGAGCCGTACGAGCAGTACTTC. It translates to CASSLALAGEPYEQYF.

A few counts support this clonotype. The CDR3 here is CSVAVVRDYGYTF. CDR3 DNA: TGCAGCGTTGCGGTCGTCCGAGACTATGGCTACACCTTC. V usage is TRBV29-1 and J usage is TRBJ1-2; D not certain. The CDR3 has 13 residues. The V gene's germline CDR1 is SQVTM and CDR2 ANQGSEA. With 4 bases removed from V and 3 bases from J, the gap between germline ends came to 12 bases.

The chain employs TRBV9 and TRBJ2-7; no firm D call. The J call may be mistaken, given a closer DNA end match to TRBJ2-5. This CDR3 region has 15 residues. Germline V gene sequence: CDR1 SGDLS, CDR2 YYNGEE. The CDR3: CASSPGPTTPETQYF. CDR3 sequence (DNA): TGTGCCAGCAGCCCTGGACCCACTACCCCAGAGACCCAGTACTTC.

The chain combines TRBV7-9 with TRBJ2-3; perhaps TRBD2 as D (6 bases). From germline, CDR1 is SEHNR and CDR2 FQNEAQ (reference sequence). Trimming cost V 4 bases and J 1 base, with 15 bases left between them. The CDR3 covers 16 residues. The CDR3 region is CASSWDHGGGTDTQYF. CDR3 nucleotide sequence: TGTGCCAGCAGCTGGGACCACGGCGGGGGCACAGATACGCAGTATTTT.

This clonotype was seen only a few times. The J gene is TRBJ2-7, the V gene TRBV7-2; tentatively, D is TRBD2 (6 bases). This CDR3 is built from 15 residues. Trimming took 0 bases from V and 3 from J, leaving 12 bases between them. Germline lookup yields CDR1 SGHTA and CDR2 FQGNSA. CDR3 sequence: CASSLARAGIYEQYF. The DNA for the CDR3 is TGTGCCAGCAGCTTAGCGCGGGCGGGGATCTACGAGCAGTACTTC.

V is TRBV7-2 and J is TRBJ2-7; 10 bases map to TRBD2. This CDR3 is built from 14 residues. Germline values: CDR1 SGHTA, CDR2 FQGNSA. J lost 5 bases, V lost 3 bases, and 4 bases had no gene match. CDR3 residues: CASSFRTSGHEQYF. In nucleotides, the CDR3 is TGTGCCAGCAGCTTCAGGACTAGCGGCCACGAGCAGTACTTC. The full variable domain, completed using reference TRBV7-2 and TRBJ2-7, is GAGVSQSPSNKVTEKGKDVELRCDPISGHTALYWYRQSLGQGLEFLIYFQGNSAPDKSGLPSDRFSAERTGGSVSTLTIQRTQQEDSAVYLCASSFRTSGHEQYFGPGTRLTVT.

This clonotype came up a few times. V is TRBV4-3 and J is TRBJ2-7, with TRBD2 matching over 8 bases. Trimming removed 0 bases from V and 2 bases from J; junction bases left unmatched: 9. Germline V CDR1 and CDR2: LGHNA, YSLEER. This CDR3 has 17 residues. DNA for the CDR3: TGCGCCAGCAGCCAAGATCCCCCCGGGACTAGACCCTACGAGCAGTACTTC. Translation gives CASSQDPPGTRPYEQYF.

The chain employs TRBV15 and TRBJ2-5; D gene uncertain. The V end lost 4 bases, the J end lost 3 bases, and 15 bases lay between the germline ends. Germline V gene sequence: CDR1 LNHNV, CDR2 YYDKDF (reference sequence). The CDR3 consists of 15 residues. Here the CDR3 reads CATSNSRAVKETQYF. CDR3 nucleotide sequence: TGTGCCACCAGCAACAGTCGGGCGGTCAAAGAGACCCAGTACTTC. The full variable domain, in which reference TRBV15 and TRBJ2-5 provide the parts outside the CDR3, is DAMVIQNPRYQVTQFGKPVTLSCSQTLNHNVMYWYQQKSSQAPKLLFHYYDKDFNNEADTPDNFQSRRPNTSFCFLDIRSPGLGDTAMYLCATSNSRAVKETQYFGPGTRLLVL.

The table lists this clonotype with a few counts. The CDR3 here is CAGALTSNYGYTF. The CDR3 region has the DNA TGTGCCGGAGCGCTAACTTCTAACTATGGCTACACCTTC. V usage is TRBV10-3 and J usage is TRBJ1-2; D gene ambiguous. The CDR3 runs 13 residues. The germline CDR1 and CDR2 sequences are ENHRY and SYGVKD. V was cut by 11 bases and J by 0 bases, with 13 bases left in between.